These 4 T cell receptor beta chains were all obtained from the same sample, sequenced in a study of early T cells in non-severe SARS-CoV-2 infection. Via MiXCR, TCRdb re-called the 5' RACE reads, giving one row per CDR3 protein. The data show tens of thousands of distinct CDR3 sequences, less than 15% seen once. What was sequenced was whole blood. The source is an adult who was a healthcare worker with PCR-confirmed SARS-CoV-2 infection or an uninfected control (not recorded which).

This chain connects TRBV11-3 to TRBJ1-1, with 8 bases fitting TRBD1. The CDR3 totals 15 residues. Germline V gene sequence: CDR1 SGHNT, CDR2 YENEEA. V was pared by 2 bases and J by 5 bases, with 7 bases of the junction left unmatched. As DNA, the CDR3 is TGTGCCAGCAGCTTATCCAGGGGGCGCGGGACTGAAGCTTTCTTT. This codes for CASSLSRGRGTEAFF. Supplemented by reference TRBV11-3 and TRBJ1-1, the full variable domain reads EAGVVQSPRYKIIEKKQPVAFWCNPISGHNTLYWYLQNLGQGPELLIRYENEEAVDDSQLPKDRFSAERLKGVDSTLKIQPAELGDSAVYLCASSLSRGRGTEAFFGQGTRLTVV.

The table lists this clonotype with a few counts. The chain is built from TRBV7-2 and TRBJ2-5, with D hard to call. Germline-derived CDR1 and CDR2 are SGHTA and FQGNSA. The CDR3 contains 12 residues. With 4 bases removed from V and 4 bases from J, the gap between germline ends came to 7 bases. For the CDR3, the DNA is TGTGCCAGCAGCTCCTACCCAGAGACCCAGTACTTC. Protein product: CASSSYPETQYF.

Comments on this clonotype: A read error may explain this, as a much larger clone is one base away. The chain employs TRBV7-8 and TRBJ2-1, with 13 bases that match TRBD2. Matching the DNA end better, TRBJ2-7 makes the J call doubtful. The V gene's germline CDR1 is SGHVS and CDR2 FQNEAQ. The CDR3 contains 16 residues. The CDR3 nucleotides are TGTGCCAGCAGCACTACTAGCGGGGGGGATTACAATGAGCAGTACTTC. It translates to CASSTTSGGDYNEQYF.

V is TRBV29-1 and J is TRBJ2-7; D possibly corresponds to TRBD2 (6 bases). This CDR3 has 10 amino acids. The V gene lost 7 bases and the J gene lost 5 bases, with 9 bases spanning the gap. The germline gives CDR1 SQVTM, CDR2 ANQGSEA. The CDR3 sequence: CSAGVNEQYF. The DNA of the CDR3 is TGCAGCGCGGGGGTAAACGAGCAGTACTTC.